Shown below are 23 T cell receptor beta chains from a single sample sequenced in a study of blood T cells in healthy people across ages. A sample-barcoded 5' primer and a J-beta primer mix were used in a second PCR of roughly 7 to 11 cycles. TCRdb re-derived calls from the 5' RACE reads in MiXCR, one entry per CDR3 protein. This sample carries about 730,000 distinct CDR3 sequences, roughly 45% of them seen once, and the ten largest clones take 20% to 25%. The source material was blood. Source of these receptors: a woman aged 60-70 years in good health.

This clonotype was seen at least ten times. The gene calls are TRBV7-2 and TRBJ2-3; D uncertain. The CDR3 extends over 14 amino acids. Germline lookup yields CDR1 SGHTA and CDR2 FQGNSA. Between the trimmed V and J ends, which lost 5 bases and 0 bases, there was a span of 9 bases. CDR3 nucleotide sequence: TGTGCCAGCAGCCCTCCCTCAAGCACAGATACGCAGTATTTT. Translating gives CASSPPSSTDTQYF.

The CDR3 DNA reads as TGCAGTGCCATAGAGCCTAGCGGGGAGTCAGATACGCAGTATTTT. This encodes CSAIEPSGESDTQYF. The V call is TRBV20-1, the J call TRBJ2-3; 9 bases map to TRBD2. The CDR3 totals 15 residues. Trimming removed 6 bases from V and 4 bases from J; junction bases left unmatched: 11. The V gene's germline CDR1 is DFQATT and CDR2 SNEGSKA (reference sequence).

This chain uses TRBV24-1 with TRBJ2-5; 10 bases agree with TRBD1. The germline V gene has CDR1 KGHDR and CDR2 SFDVKD. Trimming took 4 bases from V and 11 from J; bases not matched to a gene: 15. The CDR3 has 16 residues. CDR3 amino acids: CATSDAGTGVGNEQYF. CDR3 bases: TGTGCCACCAGTGACGCCGGGACAGGGGTAGGGAATGAGCAGTACTTC.

V is TRBV24-1 and J is TRBJ2-5, with D possibly TRBD1 on 6 matching bases. Trimming took off 5 bases at V and 6 bases at J, with 18 bases between the two ends. CDR1 and CDR2 from the germline V gene are KGHDR and SFDVKD. The CDR3 has 15 amino acids. This CDR3 is CATSAESAQGKTQYF. CDR3 bases: TGTGCCACCAGTGCGGAATCGGCGCAGGGGAAGACCCAGTACTTC.

The chain uses TRBV11-1 and TRBJ1-1, with TRBD1 identical over 9 bases. The CDR3 length is 13 residues. J gave up 11 bases and V 4 bases, and 8 bases lay outside the gene matches. Germline loops: CDR1 SGHAT, CDR2 FQDESV (reference sequence). The CDR3 region is CASSSPQGAGAFF. CDR3 nucleotide sequence: TGTGCCAGCAGCTCCCCACAGGGGGCGGGGGCTTTCTTT. Using reference TRBV11-1 and TRBJ1-1 for the parts outside the CDR3, the full variable domain is EAEVAQSPRYKITEKSQAVAFWCDPISGHATLYWYRQILGQGPELLVQFQDESVVDDSQLPKDRFSAERLKGVDSTLKIQPAELGDSAMYLCASSSPQGAGAFFGQGTRLTVV.

Points on this clonotype: At one of its ends the junction is not consistent with the germline gene, which may arise from a read error. The chain combines TRBV7-2 with TRBJ2-5, with TRBD2 as a possible D gene (5 bases). Matching the DNA end better, TRBJ2-7 makes the J call doubtful. Germline V gives CDR1 SGHTA, CDR2 FQGNSA. CDR3 size: 13 residues. In nucleotides, the CDR3 is TGTGCCGGCAGCTCGGACGGGGACTACGAGCAGTACTTC. Its translation: CAGSSDGDYEQYF.

Comment on this clonotype: Germline is not matched at one junction end, which may reflect a read error. The chain is built from TRBV7-2 and TRBJ2-3, with 8 bases fitting TRBD2. CDR3 length: 14 amino acids. Germline V gene lookup returns CDR1 SGHTA and CDR2 FQGNSA. In DNA form, the CDR3 reads TGTGCCAGCAGCACCCGGACTAGCAAAGATACGCAGTATTTT. Protein: CASSTRTSKDTQYF. The whole variable domain, filled in from reference TRBV7-2 and TRBJ2-3, reads GAGVSQSPSNKVTEKGKDVELRCDPISGHTALYWYRQSLGQGLEFLIYFQGNSAPDKSGLPSDRFSAERTGGSVSTLTIQRTQQEDSAVYLCASSTRTSKDTQYFGPGTRLTVL.

The chain joins TRBV6-6 to TRBJ2-7; the D is unclear. The CDR3 has 12 amino acids. From germline, CDR1 is MNHNY and CDR2 SVGAGI (reference sequence). With 5 bases removed from V and 5 bases from J, the gap between germline ends came to 10 bases. The CDR3 reads CASSPQYDEQYF. The DNA for the CDR3 is TGTGCCAGCAGTCCACAGTACGACGAGCAGTACTTC.

This clonotype was recorded a few times. This chain uses TRBV6-1 with TRBJ1-6; TRBD1 aligns across 11 bases. CDR1 is MNHNS and CDR2 is SASEGT in the germline V gene. The CDR3 consists of 18 residues. Trimming at V came to 6 bases and at J to 0 bases, leaving 7 bases not matched to a gene. CDR3 loop: CASSPGTGGSSYNSPLHF. The CDR3 DNA reads as TGTGCCAGCAGCCCAGGGACAGGGGGGAGCTCCTATAATTCACCCCTCCACTTT.

The chain couples TRBV5-1 to TRBJ1-2, with D possibly TRBD1 on 6 matching bases. CDR1 is SGHRS and CDR2 is YFSETQ in the germline V gene. Trimming cost V 5 bases and J 3 bases, with 17 bases left between them. CDR3 length equals 15 residues. The CDR3 DNA is TGCGCCAGCAGGGCTTCGGGGGGCGCATACTATGGCTACACCTTC. Encoded protein: CASRASGGAYYGYTF.

The chain links TRBV12-3 or TRBV12-4 to TRBJ1-4; TRBD1 might be the D (6 bases). The CDR3 contains 15 residues. V dropped 4 bases and J dropped 8 bases, with 17 bases sitting between them. CDR3 residues: CASSSPREGGEKLFF. CDR3 DNA sequence: TGTGCCAGCAGTTCCCCAAGAGAAGGGGGAGAAAAACTGTTTTTT.

The rearrangement links TRBV2 to TRBJ2-7; D unresolved. This CDR3 is 13 amino acids long. V was shortened by 4 bases and J by 2 bases, with 9 bases between the two germline ends. Germline V lookup: CDR1 SNHLY, CDR2 FYNNEI. CDR3 sequence reads: CASSVGLTYEQYF. CDR3 coding DNA: TGTGCCAGCAGTGTGGGTCTCACCTACGAGCAGTACTTC.

The genes are TRBV6-5 and TRBJ2-7; 7 bases fit TRBD2. This CDR3 has 16 residues. V shed 0 bases and J 2 bases; nucleotides not matched to a gene: 7. The germline CDR1 and CDR2 sequences are MNHEY and SVGAGI. The CDR3 here is CASSYSFTSAAYEQYF. The DNA of the CDR3 is TGTGCCAGCAGTTACTCATTCACTAGCGCGGCCTACGAGCAGTACTTC.

A word on this clonotype: The missing conserved phenylalanine or tryptophan at the end of this CDR3 makes a read error likely. The chain recombines TRBV20-1 with TRBJ2-1; a weak D match, TRBD1 (9 bases). This CDR3 comprises 15 residues. The V gene lost 5 bases and the J gene lost 5 bases, with 19 bases spanning the gap. Germline CDR1 and CDR2: DFQATT and SNEGSKA (reference sequence). Here the CDR3 reads CSAARGDRDHNEQFL. CDR3 bases: TGCAGTGCTGCGCGGGGGGACAGGGACCACAATGAGCAGTTCTTG.

The J gene is TRBJ2-7, the V gene TRBV28; possible D gene TRBD1, 5 bases. The V gene's germline CDR1 is MDHEN and CDR2 SYDVKM. This CDR3 spans 14 amino acids. V lost 6 bases to trimming and J lost 0 bases, with 12 bases between them. CDR3 coding DNA: TGTGCCAGCAGGCGACAGTCGAGCTCCTACGAGCAGTACTTC. Amino acids: CASRRQSSSYEQYF.

The chain recombines TRBV18 with TRBJ2-1, with 7 bases identical to TRBD2. After removal of 5 bases from V and 12 bases from J, the junction contained 16 bases not matched to a gene. The germline V gene has CDR1 KGHSH and CDR2 LQKENI. This CDR3 is 15 amino acids long. This chain's CDR3 is CASSDLAAKFAGQFF. CDR3 nucleotides: TGTGCCAGCTCAGATCTAGCGGCCAAGTTTGCTGGGCAGTTCTTC.

The V gene is TRBV5-4, the J gene TRBJ1-2; D is undetermined. The CDR3 is 14 amino acids. Germline V lookup: CDR1 SGHNT, CDR2 YYREEE (reference sequence). The V end was cut by 2 bases, the J end by 3 bases, with 11 bases between. CDR3 in DNA: TGTGCCAGCAGCTTCCCAGTGGGTGACTATGGCTACACCTTC. Its protein product is CASSFPVGDYGYTF. The whole variable domain, filled in from reference TRBV5-4 and TRBJ1-2, reads ETGVTQSPTHLIKTRGQQVTLRCSSQSGHNTVSWYQQALGQGPQFIFQYYREEENGRGNFPPRFSGLQFPNYSSELNVNALELDDSALYLCASSFPVGDYGYTFGSGTRLTVV.

The gene calls are TRBV4-3 and TRBJ2-5, with a tentative D call TRBD1 (5 bases). The V and J ends lost 0 bases and 1 base respectively, with 15 bases between them. Germline CDR1 LGHNA, CDR2 YSLEER. This CDR3 has 17 amino acids. The CDR3 DNA reads as TGCGCCAGCAGCCAAGATTTTGGGGCAGAACCCCAAGAGACCCAGTACTTC. It codes for CASSQDFGAEPQETQYF.

A remark on this clonotype: A much bigger clone sits one base away, suggesting this may be a read error. This sequence joins TRBV9 and TRBJ2-1, with 8 positions matching TRBD2. Germline lookup yields CDR1 SGDLS and CDR2 YYNGEE. This CDR3 is built from 16 residues. Here the CDR3 reads CVSSVASGGWANEQFF. CDR3 bases: TGTGTCAGCAGCGTAGCTTCGGGGGGGTGGGCCAATGAGCAGTTCTTC.

In its sample, this clonotype was seen a few times. This chain joins TRBV2 and TRBJ2-7; 7 positions agree with TRBD1. Germline V gene data show CDR1 as SNHLY and CDR2 as FYNNEI. This CDR3 region has 16 residues. V lost 5 bases, J lost 3 bases, and 13 bases stayed unmatched. The CDR3 sequence is CASSPRTGQIYYEQYF. CDR3 bases: TGTGCCAGCAGTCCACGCACGGGACAGATATACTACGAGCAGTACTTC.

The rearrangement uses TRBV28 and TRBJ2-2, with D tentatively TRBD1 or TRBD2 (6 bases each). This CDR3 is built from 13 residues. Trimming cost V 5 bases and J 7 bases, with 11 bases left between them. The germline V gene encodes CDR1 MDHEN and CDR2 SYDVKM. CDR3 DNA sequence: TGTGCCAGCAGTGCCGGAGGGGGCGGGGAGCTGTTTTTT. As protein: CASSAGGGGELFF.

The V and J genes are TRBV7-2 and TRBJ1-4; 7 nucleotides match TRBD1. V shed 3 bases, J shed 4 bases, and the junction held 5 bases outside the gene matches. The germline V gene has CDR1 SGHTA and CDR2 FQGNSA. The CDR3 is made up of 15 amino acids. CDR3 sequence (DNA): TGTGCCAGCAGCTTTACGGACAGGCATAATGAAAAACTGTTTTTT. It is translated as CASSFTDRHNEKLFF. Full variable domain (rest looked up from reference TRBV7-2 and TRBJ1-4): GAGVSQSPSNKVTEKGKDVELRCDPISGHTALYWYRQSLGQGLEFLIYFQGNSAPDKSGLPSDRFSAERTGGSVSTLTIQRTQQEDSAVYLCASSFTDRHNEKLFFGSGTQLSVL.

V and J are TRBV5-1 and TRBJ2-3; 8 nucleotides line up with TRBD1. This CDR3 region has 15 residues. In germline, CDR1 is SGHRS, CDR2 YFSETQ. Unmatched junction bases numbered 4, after V lost 0 bases and J lost 4 bases. The CDR3 coding sequence is TGCGCCAGCAGCTTGGCAGGGGGCGAGGCAGATACGCAGTATTTT. Its protein product is CASSLAGGEADTQYF.